These 30 T cell receptor beta chains were all obtained from the same sample, sequenced in a study of blood T cells in healthy people across ages. Sample-barcoded 5' priming and a J-beta primer mix drove a second PCR of about 6 to 12 cycles. TCRdb used MiXCR to reprocess the 5' RACE reads, holding one entry per CDR3 protein. The sample contains about 1.4 million distinct CDR3 sequences, approximately 59% of which appear only once. The sequencing input was blood. These receptors were taken from a man aged 18-30 years in good health.

A few counts support this clonotype. This chain joins TRBV6-5 and TRBJ2-1; TRBD2 is a possible D gene (6 bases). The J call may not be correct, given that the DNA end is closer to TRBJ2-7. CDR1 is MNHEY and CDR2 is SVGAGI in the germline V gene. The CDR3 extends over 13 amino acids. This CDR3 reads CASSQAGYYEQYF. The CDR3 bases are TGTGCCAGCAGTCAGGCGGGGTACTACGAGCAGTACTTC.

The rearrangement uses TRBV7-8 and TRBJ2-1; 10 bases match TRBD1. CDR3 length: 16 amino acids. Germline V gene data show CDR1 as SGHVS and CDR2 as FQNEAQ. The V gene end was trimmed by 5 bases and the J gene end by 7 bases; junction bases not matched to a gene: 11. The CDR3 bases are TGTGCCAGCAGCCCGACTTACGGGACAGGGGTTAATGAGCAGTTCTTC. As protein: CASSPTYGTGVNEQFF.

V and J are TRBV5-1 and TRBJ2-4; 8 nucleotides match TRBD2. Gene TRBJ2-7 matches the end of the DNA better, so the J call may be wrong. Germline loops: CDR1 SGHRS, CDR2 YFSETQ. The length of the CDR3 is 15 residues. CDR3 residues: CASSLAAGASYEQYF. The DNA for the CDR3 is TGCGCCAGCAGCTTGGCAGCGGGGGCTTCCTACGAGCAGTACTTC.

The rearrangement joins TRBV20-1 to TRBJ2-3; D call uncertain. This CDR3 is built from 11 residues. The germline V and J ends were trimmed by 6 bases and 5 bases, with 9 bases remaining between them. CDR1 and CDR2 (germline): DFQATT, SNEGSKA (reference sequence). The CDR3 sequence is CSALVLDTQYF. CDR3 coding DNA: TGCAGTGCCCTTGTTTTAGATACGCAGTATTTT.

The chain joins TRBV2 to TRBJ2-7, with 9 bases aligning to TRBD1. The J call may be incorrect, as the DNA end agrees better with TRBJ2-5. CDR3 size: 15 residues. The germline gives CDR1 SNHLY, CDR2 FYNNEI. The CDR3 sequence is CASSPLGTGMETQYF. The DNA of the CDR3 is TGTGCCAGCAGTCCTCTAGGGACAGGGATGGAGACCCAGTACTTC.

This chain connects TRBV9 to TRBJ2-1; TRBD2 aligns across 10 bases. CDR1 and CDR2 (germline): SGDLS, YYNGEE. Trimming cost V 6 bases and J 2 bases; bases outside gene matches: 8. CDR3 length equals 16 residues. The CDR3 spells CASTSGLAITYNEQFF. The CDR3 nucleotides read TGTGCCAGCACCTCGGGACTAGCGATTACCTACAATGAGCAGTTCTTC.

CDR3 amino acids: CASSQEGDALIISGANVLTF. In nucleotides, the CDR3 is TGCGCCAGCAGCCAAGAGGGAGACGCGCTTATAATCTCTGGGGCCAACGTCCTGACTTTC. V and J are TRBV4-1 and TRBJ2-6; D possibly corresponds to TRBD2 (5 bases). CDR1 is MGHRA and CDR2 is YSYEKL in the germline V gene. This CDR3 spans 20 amino acids. V was clipped by 0 bases and J by 0 bases, with 18 bases between them.

This clonotype came up a few times. The chain employs TRBV30 and TRBJ2-5; D remains unclear. CDR1 and CDR2 (germline): GTSNPN, SVGIG (reference sequence). V dropped 3 bases and J dropped 5 bases, with 10 bases sitting between them. The CDR3 sequence is 12 residues long. CDR3 protein: CAWRKYEETQYF. CDR3 DNA sequence: TGTGCCTGGAGAAAGTACGAGGAGACCCAGTACTTC.

The chain has TRBV27 and TRBJ2-1, with D possibly TRBD2 on 6 matching bases. Germline lookup yields CDR1 MNHEY and CDR2 SMNVEV (reference sequence). The CDR3 totals 13 residues. Trimming took off 2 bases at V and 5 bases at J, with 7 bases between the two ends. CDR3: CASSLRLDNEQFF. Written as DNA, the CDR3 is TGTGCCAGCAGTTTACGACTAGACAATGAGCAGTTCTTC.

The chain joins TRBV10-2 to TRBJ1-5, with D possibly being TRBD1 (5 bases). The length of the CDR3 is 15 residues. Per germline, CDR1 WSHSY and CDR2 SAAADI. Deletions cut 7 bases from V and 3 bases from J, with 16 bases between. CDR3 sequence reads: CASTQVGALNQPQHF. The CDR3 coding sequence is TGCGCCAGCACCCAGGTAGGGGCCCTCAATCAGCCCCAGCATTTT.

This clonotype has a handful of counts. The gene calls are TRBV15 and TRBJ2-1; TRBD2 aligns across 10 bases. The germline V gene encodes CDR1 LNHNV and CDR2 YYDKDF (reference sequence). The CDR3 loop spans 16 amino acids. The J segment lost 9 bases and the V segment lost 5 bases, leaving 13 bases of the junction unmatched. Written as DNA, the CDR3 is TGTGCCACCAGCGGCCTAGAGAGCGGGAGGGCTAGTGAGCAGTTCTTC. It is translated as CATSGLESGRASEQFF.

The chain uses TRBV20-1 and TRBJ2-6; D ambiguous. CDR1 and CDR2 (germline): DFQATT, SNEGSKA (reference sequence). Trimming left V 2 bases short and J 2 bases short, with 7 bases between. The CDR3 consists of 14 residues. CDR3 coding DNA: TGCAGTGCTAGATATCCGGCTGGGGCCAACGTCCTGACTTTC. It yields the protein CSARYPAGANVLTF.

The chain employs TRBV10-1 and TRBJ2-1, with 8 bases aligning to TRBD2. V lost 5 bases and J lost 5; bases outside the gene matches: 8. CDR3 size: 15 residues. In germline, CDR1 is WNHNN, CDR2 SYGVQD (reference sequence). The CDR3 reads CASSPSGGGDNEQFF. CDR3 bases: TGCGCCAGCAGTCCGAGCGGGGGAGGGGACAATGAGCAGTTCTTC.

The chain links TRBV12-3 or TRBV12-4 to TRBJ2-6, with unresolved D. This CDR3 has 13 amino acids. V lost 10 bases to trimming and J lost 0 bases, with 7 bases between them. Written as DNA, the CDR3 is TGTGCCACCGGACCCTCTGGGGCCAACGTCCTGACTTTC. Residues: CATGPSGANVLTF.

In this sample, this clonotype turned up a few times. J is TRBJ2-5 and V is TRBV7-9; TRBD1 matches at 8 bases. Germline CDR1 and CDR2: SEHNR and FQNEAQ (reference sequence). This CDR3 is 16 amino acids long. V dropped 3 bases and J dropped 5; count of bases not matched to a gene: 11. In DNA, the CDR3 is TGTGCCAGCAGCTTCCTTAGAATGGCAGGGGGCGAGACCCAGTACTTC. Amino acids: CASSFLRMAGGETQYF.

V usage is TRBV6-1 and J usage is TRBJ2-3; 8 positions match TRBD2. Trimming removed 2 bases from V and 4 bases from J; junction bases left unmatched: 8. The CDR3 is 16 residues long. Germline CDR1 and CDR2: MNHNS and SASEGT. CDR3 DNA: TGTGCCAGCAGTGAAAATCCGGGAGGGCCCCCAGATACGCAGTATTTT. This gives the protein CASSENPGGPPDTQYF.

J is TRBJ2-5 and V is TRBV20-1; unclear D gene. The germline gives CDR1 DFQATT, CDR2 SNEGSKA (reference sequence). V lost 0 bases and J lost 4, with 9 bases in between. This CDR3 is built from 13 residues. The CDR3 loop is CSAREGLPETQYF. The DNA of the CDR3 is TGCAGTGCTAGAGAAGGGTTGCCAGAGACCCAGTACTTC.

V gene TRBV25-1 combines with J gene TRBJ2-1; 8 bases match TRBD1. The CDR3 is 14 amino acids. CDR1 is MGHDK and CDR2 is SYGVNS in the germline V gene. Trimming cost V 4 bases and J 8 bases; bases outside gene matches: 7. In nucleotides, the CDR3 is TGTGCCAGCAGTGCAGGGGGCGCGATATATGAGCAGTTCTTC. Amino acids: CASSAGGAIYEQFF.

This clonotype occurred a few times. J is TRBJ2-5 and V is TRBV29-1, with D possibly TRBD2 on 5 matching bases. TRBJ2-7 matches the DNA end more closely, so the J call is doubtful. This CDR3 spans 14 amino acids. Per germline, CDR1 SQVTM and CDR2 ANQGSEA. The CDR3 protein is CSATGVEDSYEQYF. For the CDR3, the DNA is TGCAGCGCCACGGGTGTGGAGGATTCCTACGAGCAGTACTTC.

The V call is TRBV5-1, the J call TRBJ1-1; TRBD1 might be the D (5 bases). Germline CDR1 reads SGHRS; CDR2 reads YFSETQ. Trimming took 4 bases from V and 3 from J, leaving 19 bases between them. CDR3 length equals 16 residues. The chain's CDR3 is CASSIGVGVLDTEAFF. CDR3 in DNA: TGCGCCAGCAGCATCGGGGTGGGGGTTTTGGACACTGAAGCTTTCTTT.

The chain recombines TRBV25-1 with TRBJ1-1, with a possible D match to TRBD1 (6 bases). This CDR3 is 13 amino acids long. The ends were cut back, 4 bases at V and 5 bases at J, with 11 bases in the middle. CDR1 is MGHDK and CDR2 is SYGVNS in the germline V gene. The CDR3 DNA is TGTGCCAGCAGTGCCCACAGGGAGACTGAAGCTTTCTTT. Translating it yields CASSAHRETEAFF.

This chain connects TRBV15 to TRBJ2-5; D is ambiguous. Germline lookup yields CDR1 LNHNV and CDR2 YYDKDF (reference sequence). This CDR3 comprises 15 residues. Trimming pared 0 bases from V and 2 bases from J, leaving 10 bases between. CDR3 loop: CATSRDLVSQETQYF. For the CDR3, the DNA is TGTGCCACCAGCAGAGATCTAGTCTCTCAAGAGACCCAGTACTTC.

This chain joins TRBV9 and TRBJ1-1; 8 nucleotides align to TRBD1. CDR1 and CDR2 from the germline V gene are SGDLS and YYNGEE. V lost 3 bases and J lost 1; bases outside the gene matches: 2. The CDR3 is 14 residues long. CDR3 sequence: CASSGGQGNTEAFF. CDR3 nucleotide sequence: TGTGCCAGCAGCGGTGGACAGGGGAACACTGAAGCTTTCTTT.

The rearrangement uses TRBV30 and TRBJ1-4; D is ambiguous. This CDR3 is built from 11 residues. Germline-derived CDR1 and CDR2 are GTSNPN and SVGIG (reference sequence). The V gene lost 1 base and the J gene lost 8 bases, with 5 bases spanning the gap. CDR3 sequence: CAWSGREKLFF. CDR3 coding DNA: TGTGCCTGGAGTGGGAGGGAAAAACTGTTTTTT. Complete variable domain (other parts from reference TRBV30 and TRBJ1-4): SQTIHQWPATLVQPVGSPLSLECTVEGTSNPNLYWYRQAAGRGLQLLFYSVGIGQISSEVPQNLSASRPQDRQFILSSKKLLLSDSGFYLCAWSGREKLFFGSGTQLSVL.

This sequence joins TRBV12-3 or TRBV12-4 and TRBJ2-1; a weak D match, TRBD2 (5 bases). Trimming shortened V by 7 bases and J by 4 bases, and 11 bases separated the two germline ends. The CDR3 has 13 residues. The CDR3 coding sequence is TGTGCCAGCACCGGGGAAGTATACAATGAGCAGTTCTTC. Residues: CASTGEVYNEQFF.

Details on this clonotype: A read error may account for a junction end that differs from germline. V usage is TRBV6-5 and J usage is TRBJ2-1; D perhaps matches TRBD1 (5 bases). Germline CDR1 reads MNHEY; CDR2 reads SVGAGI. The CDR3 totals 15 residues. CDR3 loop: CASRLRLGPYNEQFF. CDR3 bases: TGTGCCAGCAGGTTACGTCTGGGGCCTTACAATGAACAGTTCTTC.

The V call is TRBV9, the J call TRBJ2-5; D is perhaps TRBD1 (6 bases). Near its end, the DNA agrees better with TRBJ2-7, so the J call may be wrong. CDR3 size: 15 residues. Germline V lookup: CDR1 SGDLS, CDR2 YYNGEE. The CDR3 bases are TGTGCCAGCAGCGCGTCCGGGACACCAGACTACGAGCAGTACTTC. It specifies CASSASGTPDYEQYF.

This clonotype showed up just a few times. The chain links TRBV6-5 to TRBJ2-1, with D hard to call. The V gene lost 0 bases and the J gene lost 4 bases, with 4 bases spanning the gap. Germline loops: CDR1 MNHEY, CDR2 SVGAGI. The CDR3 is 13 residues long. The DNA for the CDR3 is TGTGCCAGCAGTTACTCTCTGTACAATGAGCAGTTCTTC. Translating gives CASSYSLYNEQFF.

The V and J genes are TRBV6-5 and TRBJ2-7, with D maybe TRBD2 (7 bases). The V and J ends lost 10 bases and 2 bases respectively, with 15 bases between them. The CDR3 has 13 residues. In germline, CDR1 is MNHEY, CDR2 SVGAGI. The CDR3 coding sequence is TGTGCCACAGGGGCCAGCGGGGCCTACGAGCAGTACTTC. Encoded protein: CATGASGAYEQYF.

Details on this clonotype: At one end the junction does not follow the germline gene, possibly because of a read error. The chain has TRBV3-1 and TRBJ1-6, with no clear D. The CDR3 extends over 15 amino acids. CDR1 and CDR2 (germline): LGHDT, YNNKEL (reference sequence). The CDR3 DNA is TGTGCCAGCAGCCAAGAAGGAACCTATAATTTACCCCTCCACTTT. This gives the protein CASSQEGTYNLPLHF. Looking up the rest from reference TRBV3-1 and TRBJ1-6 gives the full variable domain: DTAVSQTPKYLVTQMGNDKSIKCEQNLGHDTMYWYKQDSKKFLKIMFSYNNKELIINETVPNRFSPKSPDKAHLNLHINSLELGDSAVYFCASSQEGTYNLPLHFGNGTRLTVT.